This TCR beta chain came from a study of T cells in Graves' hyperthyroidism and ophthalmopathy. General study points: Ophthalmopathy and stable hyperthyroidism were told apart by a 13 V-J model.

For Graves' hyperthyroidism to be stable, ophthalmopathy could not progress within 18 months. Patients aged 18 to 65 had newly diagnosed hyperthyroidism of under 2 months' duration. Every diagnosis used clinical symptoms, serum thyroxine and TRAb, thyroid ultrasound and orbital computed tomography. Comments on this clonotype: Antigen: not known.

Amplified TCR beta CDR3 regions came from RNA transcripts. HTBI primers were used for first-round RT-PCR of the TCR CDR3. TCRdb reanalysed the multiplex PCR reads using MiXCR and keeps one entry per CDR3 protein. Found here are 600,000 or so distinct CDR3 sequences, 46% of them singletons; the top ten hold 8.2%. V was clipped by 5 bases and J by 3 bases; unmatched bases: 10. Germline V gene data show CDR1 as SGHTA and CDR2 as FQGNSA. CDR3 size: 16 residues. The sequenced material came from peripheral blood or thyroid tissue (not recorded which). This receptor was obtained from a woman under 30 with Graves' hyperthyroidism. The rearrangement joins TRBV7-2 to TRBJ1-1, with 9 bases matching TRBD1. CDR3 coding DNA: TGTGCCAGCAGCCAAACAGGGGGCTTTCGGGACACTGAAGCTTTCTTT. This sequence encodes CASSQTGGFRDTEAFF. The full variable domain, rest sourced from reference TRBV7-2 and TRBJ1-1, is GAGVSQSPSNKVTEKGKDVELRCDPISGHTALYWYRQSLGQGLEFLIYFQGNSAPDKSGLPSDRFSAERTGGSVSTLTIQRTQQEDSAVYLCASSQTGGFRDTEAFFGQGTRLTVV.